This T cell receptor beta chain stems from a study of T cells in Graves' hyperthyroidism and ophthalmopathy. Overall study findings and caveats: Onset of ophthalmopathy came a median 6.5 months after the model predicted it.

This clonotype showed up many times. What it recognizes is unknown. Ophthalmopathy patients showed a Clinical Activity Score of at least 3, NOSPECS grade of at least 4 and duration under 3 months. Together with thyroid ultrasound, orbital computed tomography, serum thyroxine and TRAb, clinical symptoms were used for diagnoses. The V end lost 0 bases, the J end lost 4 bases, and 9 bases lay between the germline ends. Germline V CDR1 and CDR2: GTSNPN, SVGIG (reference sequence). The CDR3 consists of 14 residues. Authors of the study amplified TCR beta CDR3 regions from RNA transcripts. HTBI primers drove first-round RT-PCR of the TCR CDR3. MiXCR was run by TCRdb on the multiplex PCR reads, yielding one entry per CDR3 protein. The sample yields approximately 690,000 distinct CDR3 sequences, more than 20% seen once.

Sequenced input: blood. The receptor's source is a man aged 30-40 years with Graves' ophthalmopathy. The genes are TRBV30 and TRBJ1-4; no reliable D call. CDR3 sequence (DNA): TGTGCCTGGAGTGTAAACGGTTTTAATGAAAAACTGTTTTTT. Translated: CAWSVNGFNEKLFF.